The 19 T cell receptor beta chains in this list originate from one sample, sequenced in a study of blood T cells in healthy people across ages. A J-beta primer mix and a sample-barcoded 5' primer were used in a second PCR of roughly 6 to 11 cycles. Using its own MiXCR run on the 5' RACE reads, TCRdb lists one record per CDR3 protein. Here the sample spans 850,000 to 1,100,000 distinct CDR3 sequences, approximately 38% being singletons. The sequencing input was blood. The receptors here all came from a man between 18 and 35 years old in good health.

The genes are TRBV6-1 and TRBJ1-5; perhaps TRBD1 as D (5 bases). The CDR3 is 16 residues long. The ends were cut back, 6 bases at V and 5 bases at J, with 20 bases in the middle. Germline V gives CDR1 MNHNS, CDR2 SASEGT. The CDR3: CASSLDTAVVDQPQHF. In DNA, the CDR3 is TGTGCCAGCAGCTTGGACACAGCGGTCGTTGATCAGCCCCAGCATTTT.

This clonotype was detected a few times. This chain connects TRBV20-1 to TRBJ2-7, with 8 bases lining up with TRBD1. The germline gives CDR1 DFQATT, CDR2 SNEGSKA (reference sequence). V lost 5 bases to trimming and J lost 0 bases; unmatched junction nucleotides: 6. The CDR3 covers 14 residues. CDR3 DNA sequence: TGCAGTGCTCCTCGGACAGGGAGCTCCTACGAGCAGTACTTC. Translating it yields CSAPRTGSSYEQYF.

This clonotype was seen more than once but under ten times. V is TRBV10-3 and J is TRBJ2-3, with 12 nucleotides matching TRBD2. The CDR3 consists of 13 residues. The junction had 7 bases not matched to a gene; V was cut back by 10 bases and J by 8 bases. Germline V gives CDR1 ENHRY, CDR2 SYGVKD. The CDR3, as DNA: TGTGCCACCTGGACTAGCGGGGAAGGTACGCAGTATTTT. Translation gives CATWTSGEGTQYF.

The chain couples TRBV4-2 to TRBJ2-3; D is possibly TRBD2 (6 bases). The CDR3 is 16 amino acids. V was cut by 0 bases and J by 1 base, with 11 bases left in between. Per the germline V gene, CDR1 is LGHNA and CDR2 is YNFKEQ. CDR3 in amino acids: CASSQDTGDGTDTQYF. The CDR3 DNA is TGTGCCAGCAGCCAAGATACGGGGGACGGCACAGATACGCAGTATTTT.

This chain connects TRBV6-1 to TRBJ2-5; 11 positions agree with TRBD2. This CDR3 comprises 17 residues. Germline trimming cut 6 bases from V and 0 bases from J; bases unmatched to any gene: 9. The germline V gene encodes CDR1 MNHNS and CDR2 SASEGT. CDR3 bases: TGTGCCAGCAGCGAACGGAGACTAGCGGGGAACCAAGAGACCCAGTACTTC. It encodes CASSERRLAGNQETQYF.

With respect to this clonotype: An end of the junction differs from the germline gene, which may be a read error. The CDR3 bases are TGTGCCTGCAGTGAACCAGGGAGTAACTATGGCTACACCTTC. Protein product: CACSEPGSNYGYTF. V usage is TRBV25-1 and J usage is TRBJ1-2; D might be TRBD1 (5 bases). Germline lookup yields CDR1 MGHDK and CDR2 SYGVNS. This CDR3 is built from 14 residues.

This clonotype was detected only once. This chain connects TRBV20-1 to TRBJ2-5; D tentatively fits TRBD1 or TRBD2 (5 bases each). With 6 bases removed from V and 11 bases from J, the gap between germline ends came to 28 bases. Germline V CDR1 and CDR2: DFQATT, SNEGSKA (reference sequence). The CDR3 runs 15 residues. The CDR3 DNA is TGCAGTGCAGAAAACCGGGACCTTGCCTACAATGAGCAGTACTTC. Its protein product is CSAENRDLAYNEQYF.

The rearrangement joins TRBV20-1 to TRBJ1-5; D is ambiguous. The CDR3 length is 15 residues. With 0 bases removed from V and 3 bases from J, the gap between germline ends came to 12 bases. Germline V gene data show CDR1 as DFQATT and CDR2 as SNEGSKA (reference sequence). The CDR3 loop is CSAREGSSPNQPQHF. CDR3 bases: TGCAGTGCTAGAGAAGGGTCAAGTCCCAATCAGCCCCAGCATTTT.

This chain uses TRBV6-2 or TRBV6-3 with TRBJ1-1; no definite D call. CDR1 is MNHEY, CDR2 SVGEGT, per germline. The CDR3 consists of 15 residues. Trimming pared 2 bases from V and 4 bases from J, leaving 14 bases between. The CDR3 region is CASSYGVYYGTEAFF. The CDR3 DNA reads as TGTGCCAGCAGTTACGGGGTTTATTACGGCACTGAAGCTTTCTTT.

The J gene is TRBJ2-7, the V gene TRBV7-9, with D hard to call. The CDR3 covers 17 residues. Per the germline V gene, CDR1 is SEHNR and CDR2 is FQNEAQ (reference sequence). Trimming cost V 1 base and J 0 bases, with 16 bases left between them. The CDR3 reads CASSLEYYASSSYEQYF. CDR3 DNA: TGTGCCAGCAGCTTAGAGTATTACGCCTCGAGCTCCTACGAGCAGTACTTC.

V is TRBV6-2 or TRBV6-3 and J is TRBJ1-2; D might be TRBD1 (6 bases). The CDR3 extends over 11 amino acids. Germline-derived CDR1 and CDR2 are MNHEY and SVGEGT. Trimming took off 8 bases at V and 10 bases at J, with 14 bases between the two ends. CDR3 coding DNA: TGTGCCAGCTGGAGAGAGGGGGACTACACCTTC. Translation gives CASWREGDYTF.

The chain is built from TRBV5-1 and TRBJ2-5; D is perhaps TRBD2 (5 bases). Trimming shortened V by 2 bases and J by 2 bases, and 16 bases separated the two germline ends. The CDR3 sequence is 16 residues long. CDR1 SGHRS and CDR2 YFSETQ come from the germline V gene. The CDR3 is CASSFAPGRVQETQYF. CDR3 in DNA: TGCGCCAGCAGCTTTGCCCCCGGGCGGGTTCAAGAGACCCAGTACTTC. The entire variable domain, with the rest obtained from reference TRBV5-1 and TRBJ2-5, is as follows: KAGVTQTPRYLIKTRGQQVTLSCSPISGHRSVSWYQQTPGQGLQFLFEYFSETQRNKGNFPGRFSGRQFSNSRSEMNVSTLELGDSALYLCASSFAPGRVQETQYFGPGTRLLVL.

The rearrangement links TRBV27 to TRBJ2-3, with 8 bases aligning to TRBD1. The V gene's germline CDR1 is MNHEY and CDR2 SMNVEV (reference sequence). This CDR3 contains 16 residues. With 4 bases clipped from V and 0 bases from J, the junction kept 6 bases outside the gene matches. The CDR3 nucleotides read TGTGCCAGCAGTTCCCTGACAGGGGTGAGCACAGATACGCAGTATTTT. Translated: CASSSLTGVSTDTQYF.

As to this clonotype: A junction end diverges from the germline sequence, so it may reflect a read error. This sequence joins TRBV27 and TRBJ2-4; 8 nucleotides match TRBD1. The DNA end is a closer match to TRBJ2-7, so the J assignment may be wrong. Germline V gene lookup returns CDR1 MNHEY and CDR2 SMNVEV (reference sequence). This CDR3 spans 15 amino acids. The CDR3 loop is CAGSAAGTGSYEQYF. CDR3 sequence (DNA): TGTGCCGGCAGCGCGGCCGGGACAGGCTCCTACGAGCAGTACTTC.

The V call is TRBV29-1, the J call TRBJ1-4; D perhaps matches TRBD1 (6 bases). This CDR3 has 15 residues. Trimming left V 6 bases short and J 3 bases short, with 17 bases between. Germline values: CDR1 SQVTM, CDR2 ANQGSEA. The DNA for the CDR3 is TGCAGCGTCGCGGGGGGCCAGGGGCCTAATGAAAAACTGTTTTTT. Its translation: CSVAGGQGPNEKLFF.

This clonotype occurred many times. V and J are TRBV4-1 and TRBJ1-2; D uncertain. Germline CDR1 MGHRA, CDR2 YSYEKL. The CDR3 runs 15 residues. With 0 bases removed from V and 0 bases from J, the gap between germline ends came to 8 bases. The CDR3 is CASSQEASANYGYTF. For the CDR3, the DNA is TGCGCCAGCAGCCAAGAGGCCAGTGCTAACTATGGCTACACCTTC.

This clonotype occurred many times. Relative to the germline gene, one junction end is altered; a read error may explain this. This sequence joins TRBV5-1 and TRBJ2-3, with no clear D. The length of the CDR3 is 13 residues. The germline V gene has CDR1 SGHRS and CDR2 YFSETQ. As DNA, the CDR3 is TGTGCCAGCAGCTTAGTGGGTGCAGATACGCAGTATTTT. This codes for CASSLVGADTQYF.

Details on this clonotype: One end of the junction is discordant with germline, which a read error may explain. The V and J genes are TRBV7-9 and TRBJ1-3; D unresolved. The CDR3 contains 14 residues. Germline CDR1 and CDR2: SEHNR and FQNEAQ (reference sequence). CDR3 DNA: TGTGCCAGCAGCACCGGTGGCTCTGGAAGCACCATATATTTT. This codes for CASSTGGSGSTIYF.

J is TRBJ2-2 and V is TRBV5-1; D is unresolved. Germline lookup yields CDR1 SGHRS and CDR2 YFSETQ. Trimming cost V 0 bases and J 7 bases, with 10 bases left between them. The length of the CDR3 is 14 residues. The CDR3 DNA is TGCGCCAGCAGCTTGGATGGCTCGGGCGGGGAGCTGTTTTTT. Encoded protein: CASSLDGSGGELFF. Complete variable domain (other parts from reference TRBV5-1 and TRBJ2-2): KAGVTQTPRYLIKTRGQQVTLSCSPISGHRSVSWYQQTPGQGLQFLFEYFSETQRNKGNFPGRFSGRQFSNSRSEMNVSTLELGDSALYLCASSLDGSGGELFFGEGSRLTVL.